This T cell receptor beta chain was sequenced for a study of blood T cells in healthy people across ages. At the level of the study: Template switching retrieved approximately one barcoded beta molecule for each two T cells. General observations from the study: TCR beta diversity correlated strongly with naive T cell percentage. PBMCs were not sorted, which prevented a conclusive comparison of naive versus antigen-experienced cells.

Regarding this clonotype: Its antigen is not known.

Next came a second PCR, run for roughly 6 to 11 cycles, which used a sample-barcoded 5' primer along with a J-beta primer mix. TCRdb reanalysed the 5' RACE reads using MiXCR and keeps one entry per CDR3 protein. The data hold approximately 1,000,000 distinct CDR3 sequences, with 30% to 40% observed a single time. Sequenced input: blood. This TCR was recovered from a man between 18 and 35 years old in good health.

The CDR3 reads CAWAGSNQPQHF. DNA of the CDR3: TGTGCCTGGGCGGGTAGCAATCAGCCCCAGCATTTT. This sequence joins TRBV30 and TRBJ1-5; no definite D call. Germline V gene lookup returns CDR1 GTSNPN and CDR2 SVGIG (reference sequence). V shed 5 bases and J shed 0 bases, with 5 bases lying between them. The CDR3 consists of 12 residues.